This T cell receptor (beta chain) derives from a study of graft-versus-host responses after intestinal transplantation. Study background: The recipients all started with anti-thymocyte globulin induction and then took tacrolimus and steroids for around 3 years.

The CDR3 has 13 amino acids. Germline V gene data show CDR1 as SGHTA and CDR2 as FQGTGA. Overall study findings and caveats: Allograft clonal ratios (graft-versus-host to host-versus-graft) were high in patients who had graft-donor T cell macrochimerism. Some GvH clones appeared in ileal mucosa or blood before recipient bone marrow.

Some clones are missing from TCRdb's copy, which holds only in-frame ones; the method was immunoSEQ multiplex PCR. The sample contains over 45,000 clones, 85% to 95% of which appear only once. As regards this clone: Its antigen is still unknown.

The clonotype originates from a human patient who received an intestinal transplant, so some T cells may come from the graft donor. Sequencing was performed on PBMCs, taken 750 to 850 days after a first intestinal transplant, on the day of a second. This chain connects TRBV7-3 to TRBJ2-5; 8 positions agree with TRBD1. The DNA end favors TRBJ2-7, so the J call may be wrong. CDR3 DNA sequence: TGTGCCAGCAGCCCGACAGGGGCCTACGAGCAGTACTTC. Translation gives CASSPTGAYEQYF.